This T cell receptor (beta chain) originates from a study of spatial heterogeneity in lung cancer. Across the study: In tumor regions TCR transcript counts correlated strongly with a matched bulk RNA-seq T cell module score.

Study-level points and caveats: Intratumoral expanded alpha and beta TCR counts were found to track tumor mutation counts.

This clonotype was picked up many times. The antigen remains unidentified. Documented time point: sample taken at primary tumor resection. Material for sequencing was whole RNA from tumor, nontumor lung or frozen PBMC, left unsorted. All TCR cDNA molecules were individually tagged with a unique molecular identifier. TCRdb itself ran the 5' RACE reads through MiXCR, one entry per CDR3 protein. The data show tens of thousands of distinct CDR3 sequences, under 5.5% seen once. This CDR3 contains 12 residues. From germline, CDR1 is SGHTA and CDR2 FQGNSA. With 1 base removed from V and 5 bases from J, the gap between germline ends came to 4 bases.

Sequenced here: lung tumor tissue, sampled at surgery. The genes are TRBV7-2 and TRBJ2-3, with no clear D. The TCR sequence derives from a male donor with early-stage non-small cell lung cancer. The CDR3 region has the DNA TGTGCCAGCAGCTTAGTTGGAGATACGCAGTATTTT. Its protein is CASSLVGDTQYF.